Each of the 18 T cell receptor beta chains below was sequenced from the same sample in a study of blood T cell repertoires in COVID-19. Measured with immunoSEQ multiplex PCR; TCRdb has only the in-frame clones, and not every one. The sample has about 390,000 clones; approximately 87% are singletons. The material sequenced was peripheral blood. These receptors all come from a woman aged 60 to 75 with COVID-19, enrolled during active disease.

The V and J genes are TRBV28 and TRBJ1-2; D gene uncertain. CDR3 length equals 15 residues. Between the trimmed V and J ends, which lost 4 bases and 0 bases, there was a span of 12 bases. Germline values: CDR1 MDHEN, CDR2 SYDVKM. The CDR3 DNA is TGTGCCAGCAGTTCCCCCGAATTAGCTAACTATGGCTACACCTTC. Protein: CASSSPELANYGYTF.

The rearrangement links TRBV5-1 to TRBJ2-7; 7 bases fit TRBD1. V shed 0 bases and J 6 bases; nucleotides not matched to a gene: 12. CDR3 length: 16 amino acids. Germline CDR1 SGHRS, CDR2 YFSETQ. DNA for the CDR3: TGCGCCAGCAGCTTGGAAGAGACAGGGTGGTTGGGCGAGCAGTACTTC. Translation: CASSLEETGWLGEQYF.

V gene TRBV10-1 combines with J gene TRBJ2-7; 7 bases match TRBD2. This CDR3 comprises 16 residues. J lost 3 bases, V lost 2 bases, and 10 bases had no gene match. Germline CDR1 reads WNHNN; CDR2 reads SYGVQD (reference sequence). The CDR3 DNA sequence: TGCGCCAGCAGTGAGGGGCGGGGGAGCCTGGGCTACGAGCAGTACTTC. This codes for CASSEGRGSLGYEQYF.

The CDR3: CASNRDGGSGNTIYF. DNA of the CDR3: TGCGCCAGCAACCGGGACGGGGGCTCTGGAAACACCATATATTTT. The gene calls are TRBV5-1 and TRBJ1-3; D possibly corresponds to TRBD1 (5 bases). V shed 6 bases and J shed 0 bases, with 13 bases lying between them. CDR3 length: 15 residues. Germline V gives CDR1 SGHRS, CDR2 YFSETQ. Based on the CDR3 plus reference TRBV5-1 and TRBJ1-3, the full variable domain is KAGVTQTPRYLIKTRGQQVTLSCSPISGHRSVSWYQQTPGQGLQFLFEYFSETQRNKGNFPGRFSGRQFSNSRSEMNVSTLELGDSALYLCASNRDGGSGNTIYFGEGSWLTVV.

The chain has TRBV19 and TRBJ2-1; 10 bases are a match to TRBD2. Germline V gene sequence: CDR1 LNHDA, CDR2 SQIVND (reference sequence). The ends lost 6 bases at V and 2 bases at J; junction bases unmatched: 7. This CDR3 contains 16 residues. This CDR3 is CASRKETSGAYNEQFF. The CDR3 nucleotides read TGTGCCAGTAGAAAGGAAACTAGCGGGGCCTACAATGAGCAGTTCTTC.

The chain couples TRBV7-3 to TRBJ2-1, with 8 bases matching TRBD2. Germline loops: CDR1 SGHTA, CDR2 FQGTGA. V dropped 5 bases and J dropped 9; count of bases not matched to a gene: 18. The CDR3 runs to 17 residues. The CDR3 reads CASSPGGLAGGDSEQFF. The CDR3, as DNA: TGTGCCAGCAGCCCAGGCGGTCTGGCGGGGGGAGATTCTGAGCAGTTCTTC.

This chain connects TRBV10-1 to TRBJ2-1; perhaps TRBD2 as D (7 bases). CDR1 WNHNN and CDR2 SYGVQD come from the germline V gene (reference sequence). Deletions cut 0 bases from V and 7 bases from J, with 10 bases between. The CDR3 runs to 14 residues. CDR3 residues: CASSESGGGNEQFF. In DNA form, the CDR3 reads TGCGCCAGCAGTGAGTCGGGAGGGGGGAATGAGCAGTTCTTC.

This clone was detected only once. The chain couples TRBV2 to TRBJ2-4; TRBD1 is a possible D gene (5 bases). Trimming stripped 4 bases from V and 0 bases from J, with 13 bases between. This CDR3 is 16 amino acids long. Germline V gives CDR1 SNHLY, CDR2 FYNNEI. This CDR3 reads CASSARTPPAKNIQYF. In nucleotides, the CDR3 is TGTGCCAGCAGTGCCAGGACACCCCCAGCCAAAAACATTCAGTACTTC. Combining the CDR3 with reference TRBV2 and TRBJ2-4 gives the whole variable domain EPEVTQTPSHQVTQMGQEVILRCVPISNHLYFYWYRQILGQKVEFLVSFYNNEISEKSEIFDDQFSVERPDGSNFTLKIRSTKLEDSAMYFCASSARTPPAKNIQYFGAGTRLSVL.

The genes are TRBV5-6 and TRBJ2-3, with TRBD2 matching over 12 bases. Germline V gene lookup returns CDR1 SGHDT and CDR2 YYEEEE. The CDR3 covers 17 residues. V shed 1 base, J shed 4 bases, and the junction held 7 bases outside the gene matches. Here the CDR3 DNA reads TGTGCCAGCAGCTTGCCTAGACTAGCGGGGGATGCAGATACGCAGTATTTT. Its translation: CASSLPRLAGDADTQYF.

The V gene is TRBV18, the J gene TRBJ1-2; maybe TRBD1 (6 bases). The germline CDR1 and CDR2 sequences are KGHSH and LQKENI. CDR3 size: 15 residues. V lost 3 bases to trimming and J lost 6 bases, with 17 bases between them. This CDR3 reads CASSPSQGRNDGYTF. The DNA of the CDR3 is TGTGCCAGCTCACCCTCGCAGGGGCGGAATGATGGCTACACCTTC. Based on the CDR3 plus reference TRBV18 and TRBJ1-2, the full variable domain is NAGVMQNPRHLVRRRGQEARLRCSPMKGHSHVYWYRQLPEEGLKFMVYLQKENIIDESGMPKERFSAEFPKEGPSILRIQQVVRGDSAAYFCASSPSQGRNDGYTFGSGTRLTVV.

The chain is built from TRBV30 and TRBJ1-1, with D uncertain. Germline lookup yields CDR1 GTSNPN and CDR2 SVGIG (reference sequence). Trimming stripped 0 bases from V and 7 bases from J, with 9 bases between. The CDR3 contains 12 residues. The CDR3, as DNA: TGTGCCTGGAGTGTATCGGAGATTGAAGCTTTCTTT. Residues: CAWSVSEIEAFF.

This clone was counted a few times. CDR3 in DNA: TGTGCCAGCAGTTTGACGAGGAGCACTGAAGCTTTCTTT. Its protein product is CASSLTRSTEAFF. V usage is TRBV28 and J usage is TRBJ1-1; D gene uncertain. This CDR3 contains 13 residues. The germline V gene encodes CDR1 MDHEN and CDR2 SYDVKM. Trimming cost V 3 bases and J 4 bases, with 9 bases left between them. The full variable domain, rest sourced from reference TRBV28 and TRBJ1-1, is DVKVTQSSRYLVKRTGEKVFLECVQDMDHENMFWYRQDPGLGLRLIYFSYDVKMKEKGDIPEGYSVSREKKERFSLILESASTNQTSMYLCASSLTRSTEAFFGQGTRLTVV.

The rearrangement links TRBV5-1 to TRBJ2-7; TRBD1 matches 9 bases. Germline trimming cut 4 bases from V and 3 bases from J; bases unmatched to any gene: 5. CDR3 length: 14 amino acids. Per the germline V gene, CDR1 is SGHRS and CDR2 is YFSETQ. DNA of the CDR3: TGCGCCAGCAGCCCCGGGGACAGGGACTACGAGCAGTACTTC. This gives the protein CASSPGDRDYEQYF.

The chain is built from TRBV7-2 and TRBJ1-1; D is undetermined. The V end was cut by 5 bases, the J end by 1 base, with 11 bases between. The CDR3 consists of 14 residues. Germline CDR1 SGHTA, CDR2 FQGNSA. The CDR3 region is CASSARYPNTEAFF. CDR3 nucleotides: TGTGCCAGCAGCGCCCGGTACCCGAACACTGAAGCTTTCTTT.

The J gene is TRBJ2-7, the V gene TRBV6-6; 8 bases are a match to TRBD2. V was pared by 5 bases and J by 2 bases, with 8 bases of the junction left unmatched. Germline V lookup: CDR1 MNHNY, CDR2 SVGAGI (reference sequence). The CDR3 is made up of 15 amino acids. DNA for the CDR3: TGTGCCAGCAGTCCCCGGGGGGGAACCCCCTACGAGCAGTACTTC. Translated, it gives CASSPRGGTPYEQYF.

The chain is built from TRBV9 and TRBJ2-2, with TRBD1 identical over 8 bases. The trim removed 3 bases at V and 5 bases at J, leaving 6 bases unmatched. This CDR3 has 15 amino acids. The germline V gene encodes CDR1 SGDLS and CDR2 YYNGEE. CDR3 amino acids: CASSAHRGATGELFF. CDR3 bases: TGTGCCAGCAGCGCCCACAGGGGGGCTACCGGGGAGCTGTTTTTT.

The chain links TRBV28 to TRBJ1-2; 10 nucleotides align to TRBD1. Germline V CDR1 and CDR2: MDHEN, SYDVKM. V trimming: 5 bases; J trimming: 5 bases; junction bases outside the gene matches: 8. This CDR3 has 15 residues. CDR3 DNA: TGTGCCAGCAGTCCAAGGGGGACAGGGGAGTATGGCTACACCTTC. Translating it yields CASSPRGTGEYGYTF.

This clone showed up just once. The CDR3 protein is CASSPDRGKTQYF. In nucleotides, the CDR3 is TGCGCCAGCAGCCCCGACAGGGGAAAGACCCAGTACTTC. The rearrangement links TRBV5-1 to TRBJ2-5; 8 nucleotides align to TRBD1. Trimming at V came to 4 bases and at J to 6 bases, leaving 5 bases not matched to a gene. The CDR3 extends over 13 amino acids. Looked up from germline, CDR1 is SGHRS and CDR2 is YFSETQ. Filled out from reference TRBV5-1 and TRBJ2-5, the complete variable domain reads KAGVTQTPRYLIKTRGQQVTLSCSPISGHRSVSWYQQTPGQGLQFLFEYFSETQRNKGNFPGRFSGRQFSNSRSEMNVSTLELGDSALYLCASSPDRGKTQYFGPGTRLLVL.